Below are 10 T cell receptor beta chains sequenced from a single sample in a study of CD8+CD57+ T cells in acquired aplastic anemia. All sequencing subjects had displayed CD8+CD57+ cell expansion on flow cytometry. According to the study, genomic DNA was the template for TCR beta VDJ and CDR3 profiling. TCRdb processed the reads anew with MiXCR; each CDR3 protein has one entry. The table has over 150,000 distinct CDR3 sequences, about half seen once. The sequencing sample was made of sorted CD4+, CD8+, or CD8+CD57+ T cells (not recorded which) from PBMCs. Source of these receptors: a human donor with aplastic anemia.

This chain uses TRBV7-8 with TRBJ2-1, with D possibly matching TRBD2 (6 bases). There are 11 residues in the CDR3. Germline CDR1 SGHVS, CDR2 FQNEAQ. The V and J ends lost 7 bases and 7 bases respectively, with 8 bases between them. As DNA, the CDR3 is TGTGCCAGCACCCGGGGGAATGAGCAGTTCTTC. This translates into CASTRGNEQFF.

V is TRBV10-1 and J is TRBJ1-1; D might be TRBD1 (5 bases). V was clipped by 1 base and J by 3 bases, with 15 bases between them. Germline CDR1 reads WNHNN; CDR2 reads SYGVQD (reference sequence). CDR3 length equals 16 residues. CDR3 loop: CASSECPGPRDTEAFF. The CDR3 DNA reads TGCGCCAGCAGTGAGTGCCCGGGACCCCGAGACACTGAAGCTTTCTTT.

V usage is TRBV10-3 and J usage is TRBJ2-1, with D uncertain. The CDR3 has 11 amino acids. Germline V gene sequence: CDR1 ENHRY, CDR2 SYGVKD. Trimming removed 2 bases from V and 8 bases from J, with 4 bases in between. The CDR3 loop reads CAISEQDEQFF. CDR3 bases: TGTGCCATCAGTGAGCAGGATGAGCAGTTCTTC.

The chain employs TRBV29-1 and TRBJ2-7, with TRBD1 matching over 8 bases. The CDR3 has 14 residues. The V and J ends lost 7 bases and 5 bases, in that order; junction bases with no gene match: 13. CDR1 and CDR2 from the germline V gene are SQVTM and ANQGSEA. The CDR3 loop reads CSAKTGQGANEQYF. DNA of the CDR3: TGCAGCGCCAAGACGGGGCAGGGGGCCAACGAGCAGTACTTC.

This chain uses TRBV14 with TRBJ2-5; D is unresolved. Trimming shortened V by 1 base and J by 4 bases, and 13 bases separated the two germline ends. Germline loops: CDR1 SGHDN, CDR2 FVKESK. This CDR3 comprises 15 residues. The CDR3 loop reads CASSQGRLKGETQYF. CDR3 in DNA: TGTGCCAGCAGCCAAGGGCGATTGAAGGGAGAGACCCAGTACTTC. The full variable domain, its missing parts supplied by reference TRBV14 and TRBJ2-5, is EAGVTQFPSHSVIEKGQTVTLRCDPISGHDNLYWYRRVMGKEIKFLLHFVKESKQDESGMPNNRFLAERTGGTYSTLKVQPAELEDSGVYFCASSQGRLKGETQYFGPGTRLLVL.

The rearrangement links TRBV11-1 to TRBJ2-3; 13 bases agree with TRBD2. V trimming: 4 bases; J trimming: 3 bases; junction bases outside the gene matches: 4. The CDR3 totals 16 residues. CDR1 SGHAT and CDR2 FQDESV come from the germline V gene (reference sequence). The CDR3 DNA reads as TGTGCCAGCAGCTCACTAGCGGGAGGGGGAACAGATACGCAGTATTTT. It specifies CASSSLAGGGTDTQYF.

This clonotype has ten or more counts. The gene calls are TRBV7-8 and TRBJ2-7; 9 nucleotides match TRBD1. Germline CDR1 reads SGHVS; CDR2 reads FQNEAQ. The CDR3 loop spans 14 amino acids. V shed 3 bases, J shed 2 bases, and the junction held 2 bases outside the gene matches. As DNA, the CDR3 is TGTGCCAGCAGCTTCGGGACAGGGACCTACGAGCAGTACTTC. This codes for CASSFGTGTYEQYF.

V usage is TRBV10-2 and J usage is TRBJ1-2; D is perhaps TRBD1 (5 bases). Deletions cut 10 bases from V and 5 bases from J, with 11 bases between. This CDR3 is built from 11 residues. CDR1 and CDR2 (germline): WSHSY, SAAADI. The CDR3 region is CATEGLYGYTF. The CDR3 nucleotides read TGCGCCACAGAGGGGCTTTATGGCTACACCTTC.

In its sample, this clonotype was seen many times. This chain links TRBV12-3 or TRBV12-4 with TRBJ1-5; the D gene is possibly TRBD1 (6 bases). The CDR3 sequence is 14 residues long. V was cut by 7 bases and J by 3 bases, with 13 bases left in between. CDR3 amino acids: CASTGANPNQPQHF. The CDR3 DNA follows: TGTGCCAGCACAGGGGCGAACCCCAATCAGCCCCAGCATTTT.

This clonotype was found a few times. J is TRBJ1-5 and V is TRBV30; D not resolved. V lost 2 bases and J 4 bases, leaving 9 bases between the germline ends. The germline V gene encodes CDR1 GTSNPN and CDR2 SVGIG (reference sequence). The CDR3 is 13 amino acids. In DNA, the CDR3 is TGTGCCTGGAGTACGGCCGGGAATCAGCCCCAGCATTTT. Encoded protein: CAWSTAGNQPQHF. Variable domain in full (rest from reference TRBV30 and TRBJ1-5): SQTIHQWPATLVQPVGSPLSLECTVEGTSNPNLYWYRQAAGRGLQLLFYSVGIGQISSEVPQNLSASRPQDRQFILSSKKLLLSDSGFYLCAWSTAGNQPQHFGDGTRLSIL.